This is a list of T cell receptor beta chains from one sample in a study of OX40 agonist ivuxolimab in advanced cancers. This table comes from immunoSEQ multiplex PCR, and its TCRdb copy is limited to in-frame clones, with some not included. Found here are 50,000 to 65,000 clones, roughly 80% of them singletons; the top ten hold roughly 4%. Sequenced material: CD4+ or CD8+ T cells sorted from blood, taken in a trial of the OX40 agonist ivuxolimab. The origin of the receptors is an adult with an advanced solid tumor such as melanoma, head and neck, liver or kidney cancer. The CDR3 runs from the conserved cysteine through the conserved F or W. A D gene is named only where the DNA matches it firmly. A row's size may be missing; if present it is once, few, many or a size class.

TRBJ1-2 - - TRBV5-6 TGTGCCAGCAGCTCCCTTTACTATGGCTACACCTTC CASSSLYYGYTF
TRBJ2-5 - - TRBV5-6 TGTGCCAGCAGCTTGAAGGGGGTGGTAAAGACCCAGTACTTC CASSLKGVVKTQYF
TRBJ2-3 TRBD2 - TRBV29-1 TGCAGCGTCAAGACGTACGGGGACTATACAGATACGCAGTATTTT CSVKTYGDYTDTQYF
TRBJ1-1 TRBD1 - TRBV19 TGTGCCAGTCTCTCGCAGGAGGGGGCAAGGGGCACTGAAGCTTTCTTT CASLSQEGARGTEAFF
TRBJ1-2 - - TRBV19 TGTGCCAGTACCCCCAGCGGGGGCTATCGTGGCTACACCTTC CASTPSGGYRGYTF
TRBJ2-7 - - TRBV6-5 TGTGCCAGCAGTCGGACATTCAGCTACGAGCAGTACTTC CASSRTFSYEQYF
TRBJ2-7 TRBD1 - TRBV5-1 TGCGCCAGCAGACCTGAGGGACAGGGCCCCTACGAGCAGTACTTC CASRPEGQGPYEQYF
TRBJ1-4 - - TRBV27 TGTGCCAGCAGTTTCGGGGGCGCGGATGAAAAACTGTTTTTT CASSFGGADEKLFF
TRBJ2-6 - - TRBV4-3 TGCGCCAGCAGCCAAGATTTACCAGAGGACAACGTCCTGACTTTC CASSQDLPEDNVLTF
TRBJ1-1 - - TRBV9 TGTGCCAGCAGCGTAGAAATGGACGCTGTAGCTTTCTTT CASSVEMDAVAFF
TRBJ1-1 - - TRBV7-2 TGTGCCAGCAGCTTAAGGCGGGCTTGGACTGAAGCTTTCTTT CASSLRRAWTEAFF
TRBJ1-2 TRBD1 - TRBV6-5 TGTGCCAGCAGTCCAACCGGGACAGGGTTTGGCTACACCTTC CASSPTGTGFGYTF
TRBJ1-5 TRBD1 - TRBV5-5 TGTGCCAGCAGCTCCTTCGGACAGGGTGGTCAGCCCCAGCATTTT CASSSFGQGGQPQHF
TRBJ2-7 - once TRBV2 TGTGCCAGCAGTGAGAGGCGGAACTACGAGCAGTACTTC CASSERRNYEQYF
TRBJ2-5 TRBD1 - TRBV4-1 TGCGCCAGCAGCCAAGGAGACAGGGCAAGGGAGACCCAGTACTTC CASSQGDRARETQYF
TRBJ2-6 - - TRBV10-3 TGTGCCATCAGTGAGGACAACAGGTGGGGAGCTTTC CAISEDNRWGAF
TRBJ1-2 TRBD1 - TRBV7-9 TGTGCCAGCAGCTTAGCCAGCCTACAGGGGGCTGGCTACACCTTC CASSLASLQGAGYTF
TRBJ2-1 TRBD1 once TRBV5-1 TGCGCCAGCAGCCCGGGACAGGGACGAGGCGAGCAGTTCTTC CASSPGQGRGEQFF
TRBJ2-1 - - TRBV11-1 TGTGCCAGCAGCTCCCGGAGGGCTAGAAATGAGCAGTTCTTC CASSSRRARNEQFF
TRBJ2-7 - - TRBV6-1 TGTGCCAGCCAGGTCCTCGGGGGTTCCTACGAGCAGTACTTC CASQVLGGSYEQYF
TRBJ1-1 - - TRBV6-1 TGTGCCAGCAGCTCAAACACTGAAGCTTTCTTT CASSSNTEAFF
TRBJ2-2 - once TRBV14 TGTGCCAGCAGCCAATTGACAGGGAACACCGGGGAGCTGTTTTTT CASSQLTGNTGELFF
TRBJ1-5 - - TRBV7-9 TGTGCCAGCAGCCCCGACCGGGGAAATCAGCCCCAGCATTTT CASSPDRGNQPQHF
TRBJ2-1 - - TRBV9 TGTGCCAGCAGCGGTCAGCCCTCAGGAAATGAGCAGTTCTTC CASSGQPSGNEQFF
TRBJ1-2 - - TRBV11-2 TGTGCCAGCAGATATGCGGGAGAAAGAAAAGGCTACACCTTC CASRYAGERKGYTF
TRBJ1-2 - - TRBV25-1 TGTGCCAGCAGTGAAGGATCCTCTAGGACCTATGGCTACACCTTC CASSEGSSRTYGYTF
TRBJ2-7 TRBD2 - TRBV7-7 TGTGCCAGCAGTAGAGGGGCGGGGGACGAGCAGTACTTC CASSRGAGDEQYF
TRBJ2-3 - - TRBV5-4 TGTGCCAGCAGCTTGGCCACAGATACGCAGTATTTT CASSLATDTQYF
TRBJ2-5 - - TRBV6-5 TGTGCCAGCAGCCTGAGGGAGACCCAGTACTTC CASSLRETQYF
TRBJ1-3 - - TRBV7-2 TGTGCCAGCAGCCGCCCTTTGGAAAACACCATATATTTT CASSRPLENTIYF
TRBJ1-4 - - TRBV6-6 TGTGCCAGCAGCTCCAGGGGCCAGGCTAATGAAAAACTGTTTTTT CASSSRGQANEKLFF
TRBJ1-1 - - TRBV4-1 TGCGCCAGCAGCCAAAATATAGGGGACACTGAAGCTTTCTTT CASSQNIGDTEAFF
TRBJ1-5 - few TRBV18 TGTGCCAGCTCACCGTCTGGATCAAATCAGCCCCAGCATTTT CASSPSGSNQPQHF
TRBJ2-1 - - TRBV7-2 TGTGCCAGCAGCTTAAGCGGTAGCTCCTACAATGAGCAGTTCTTC CASSLSGSSYNEQFF
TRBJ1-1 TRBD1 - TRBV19 TGTGCCAGTAGTGGACAGGGGGCAAGGGGCACTGAAGCTTTCTTT CASSGQGARGTEAFF
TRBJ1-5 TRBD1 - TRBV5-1 TGCGCCAGCAGCCCTCACGGACAGGTCAATCAGCCCCAGCATTTT CASSPHGQVNQPQHF
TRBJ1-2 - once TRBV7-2 TGTGCCAGCAGCTTAGACAGGGAGGGCTATGGCTACACCTTC CASSLDREGYGYTF
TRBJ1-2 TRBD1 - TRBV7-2 TGTGCCAGCAGCTTACAGGGGGACTATGGCTACACCTTC CASSLQGDYGYTF
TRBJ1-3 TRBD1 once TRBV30 TGTGCCTGGAGTGTACGAACAGGGGGAGGAAACACCATATATTTT CAWSVRTGGGNTIYF
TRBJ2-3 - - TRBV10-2 TGCGCCAGCAGTGAGATCGAGCGCAGGTCAGATACGCAGTATTTT CASSEIERRSDTQYF
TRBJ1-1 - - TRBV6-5 TGTGCCAGCAGTTTTTACGTCCCGAACACTGAAGCTTTCTTT CASSFYVPNTEAFF
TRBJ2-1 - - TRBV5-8 TGTGCCAGCAGCGAACTAGCTCAAGGCCACAATGAGCAGTTCTTC CASSELAQGHNEQFF
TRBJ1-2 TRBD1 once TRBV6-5 TGTGCCAGCAGGGATGGACAGGCTAACTATGGCTACACCTTC CASRDGQANYGYTF
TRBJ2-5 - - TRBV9 TGTGCCAGCAGCGAGGCGGGCCCTCAAGAGACCCAGTACTTC CASSEAGPQETQYF
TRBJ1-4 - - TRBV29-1 TGCAGCGGAAGGGGATCTGCAACTAATGAAAAACTGTTTTTT CSGRGSATNEKLFF
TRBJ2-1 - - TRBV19 TGTGCCAGTAGTCCGGGACACCACTCCTACAATGAGCAGTTCTTC CASSPGHHSYNEQFF
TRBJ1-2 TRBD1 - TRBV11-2 TGTGCCAGCAGCCCACCCGGGACAGGGAGGAGGGATGGCTACACCTTC CASSPPGTGRRDGYTF
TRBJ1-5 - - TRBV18 TGTGCCAGCTCACCGGACAGAGTAAGCAATCAGCCCCAGCATTTT CASSPDRVSNQPQHF
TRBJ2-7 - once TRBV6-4 TGTGCCAGCAGTGACGGGTACGAGCAGTACTTC CASSDGYEQYF
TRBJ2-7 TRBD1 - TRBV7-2 TGTGCCAGCAATTCTCTAGGGACAGGCTCCTACGAGCAGTACTTC CASNSLGTGSYEQYF
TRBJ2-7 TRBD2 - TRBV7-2 TGTGCCAGCAGCTCCACGGGACTAGCGGGAGACGAGCAGTACTTC CASSSTGLAGDEQYF
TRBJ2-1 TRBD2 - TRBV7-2 TGTGCCAGCAGCTTAGCCACAGCTCTCTTAGCGGGGGGGAATGAGCAGTTCTTC CASSLATALLAGGNEQFF
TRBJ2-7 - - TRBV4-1 TGCGCCAGCAGCCAAGAAGGTGGATTCACCTACGAGCAGTACTTC CASSQEGGFTYEQYF
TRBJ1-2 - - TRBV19 TGTGCCAGTAGTATTGGACCGAGCCCCCGGTCCTTCTATGGCTACACCTTC CASSIGPSPRSFYGYTF